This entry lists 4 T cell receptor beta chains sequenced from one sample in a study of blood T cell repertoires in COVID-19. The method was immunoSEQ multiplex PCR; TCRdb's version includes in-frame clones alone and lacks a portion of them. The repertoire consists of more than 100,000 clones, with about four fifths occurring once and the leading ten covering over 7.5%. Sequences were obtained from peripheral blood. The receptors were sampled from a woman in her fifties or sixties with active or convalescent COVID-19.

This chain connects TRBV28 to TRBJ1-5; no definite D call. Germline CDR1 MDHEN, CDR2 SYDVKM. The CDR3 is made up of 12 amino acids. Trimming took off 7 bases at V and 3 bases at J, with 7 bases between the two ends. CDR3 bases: TGTGCCAGCACCGAGGCCAATCAGCCCCAGCATTTT. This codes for CASTEANQPQHF.

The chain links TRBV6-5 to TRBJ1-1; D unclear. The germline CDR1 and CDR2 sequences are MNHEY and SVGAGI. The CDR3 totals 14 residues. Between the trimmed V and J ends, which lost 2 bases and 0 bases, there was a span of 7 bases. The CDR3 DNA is TGTGCCAGCAGTTACGTTTCCGTGAACACTGAAGCTTTCTTT. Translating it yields CASSYVSVNTEAFF.

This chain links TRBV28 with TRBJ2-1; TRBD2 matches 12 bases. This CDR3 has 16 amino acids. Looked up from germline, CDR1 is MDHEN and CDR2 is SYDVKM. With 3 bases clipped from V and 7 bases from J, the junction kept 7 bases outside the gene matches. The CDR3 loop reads CASSFFGTSGHNEQFF. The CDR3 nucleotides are TGTGCCAGCAGTTTCTTCGGGACTAGCGGGCATAATGAGCAGTTCTTC.

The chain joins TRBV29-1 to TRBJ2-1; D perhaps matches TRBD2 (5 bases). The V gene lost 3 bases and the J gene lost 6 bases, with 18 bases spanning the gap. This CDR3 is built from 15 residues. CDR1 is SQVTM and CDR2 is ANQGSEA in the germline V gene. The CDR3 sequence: CSVETATGKINEQFF. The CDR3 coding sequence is TGCAGCGTTGAGACCGCCACCGGGAAGATCAATGAGCAGTTCTTC.